Reported below is one T cell receptor (beta chain). What it binds is not known. Libraries were prepared by immunoSEQ multiplex PCR; TCRdb keeps only in-frame clonotypes and omits some of them. In the table there are about 98,000 clones, about 91% of which are singletons. This CDR3 comprises 16 residues. Germline CDR1 KGHDR, CDR2 SFDVKD. After removal of 3 bases from V and 5 bases from J, the junction contained 5 bases not matched to a gene. The sample belongs to a study of T cell responses to AZD1222 COVID-19 vaccine. Study findings and constraints: Repertoire samples came only from after the peak T cell response. There were mostly white British donors and more females than males, and clonal diversity was possibly underestimated. Unmutated regions of variants are reportedly targeted by nearly half of spike-specific TCRs.

This receptor was obtained from an adult in good health. This material consisted of peripheral blood, taken on day 0 of MenACWY control vaccination. J is TRBJ2-3 and V is TRBV24-1, with 12 bases lining up with TRBD2. The CDR3 spells CATSDTSGGQKDTQYF. In DNA, the CDR3 is TGTGCCACCAGTGATACTAGCGGGGGGCAGAAAGATACGCAGTATTTT.